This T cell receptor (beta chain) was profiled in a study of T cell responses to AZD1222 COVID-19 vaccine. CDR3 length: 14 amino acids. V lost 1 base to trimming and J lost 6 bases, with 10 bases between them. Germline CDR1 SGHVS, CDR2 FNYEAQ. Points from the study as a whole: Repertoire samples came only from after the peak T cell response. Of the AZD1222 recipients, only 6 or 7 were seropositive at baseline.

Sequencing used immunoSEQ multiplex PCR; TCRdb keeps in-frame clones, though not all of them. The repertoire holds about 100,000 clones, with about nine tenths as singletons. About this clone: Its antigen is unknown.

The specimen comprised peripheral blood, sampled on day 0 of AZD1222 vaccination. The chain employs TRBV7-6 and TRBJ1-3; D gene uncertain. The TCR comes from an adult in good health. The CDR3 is CASSLGLLENTIYF. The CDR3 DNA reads TGTGCCAGCAGCTTAGGGCTGTTGGAAAACACCATATATTTT.